These 32 T cell receptor beta chains were all obtained from the same sample, sequenced in a study of control samples from healthy donors and cancer patients. Sequencing was performed with immunoSEQ multiplex PCR; in TCRdb, only in-frame clones are kept and a portion is missing. The sample yields approximately 120,000 clones, approximately 90% seen once. The sequencing input was blood. These receptors were obtained from a human donor in good health. The donor label of this sample is uncertain.

V and J are TRBV19 and TRBJ1-1; 9 bases match TRBD1. Germline V gene sequence: CDR1 LNHDA, CDR2 SQIVND (reference sequence). Trimming removed 6 bases from V and 4 bases from J; junction bases left unmatched: 9. The CDR3 runs to 15 residues. The CDR3 is CASRSHGQGSTEAFF. The DNA of the CDR3 is TGTGCCAGTAGAAGCCATGGACAGGGGTCCACTGAAGCTTTCTTT.

The chain combines TRBV5-8 with TRBJ1-1, with unresolved D. The CDR3 sequence is 15 residues long. V was shortened by 1 base and J by 1 base, with 11 bases between the two germline ends. Germline CDR1 reads SGHTS; CDR2 reads YDEGEE. DNA for the CDR3: TGTGCCAGCAGCTTGTCGAGGGAATCGAACACTGAAGCTTTCTTT. It encodes CASSLSRESNTEAFF.

The rearrangement joins TRBV6-5 to TRBJ1-6; D gene ambiguous. The CDR3 runs 14 residues. The V end lost 4 bases, the J end lost 7 bases, and 11 bases lay between the germline ends. Germline V CDR1 and CDR2: MNHEY, SVGAGI. CDR3 DNA: TGTGCCAGCAGTTTTCGGCTTAGAAATTCACCCCTCCACTTT. This encodes CASSFRLRNSPLHF.

This chain links TRBV12-5 with TRBJ2-7, with unresolved D. The CDR3 runs 12 residues. The germline V gene has CDR1 LGHNT and CDR2 FRNRAP. V was shortened by 1 base and J by 3 bases, with 4 bases between the two germline ends. This CDR3 reads CASGLGFYEQYF. DNA for the CDR3: TGTGCTAGTGGTTTGGGATTCTACGAGCAGTACTTC.

J is TRBJ2-3 and V is TRBV15, with D uncertain. CDR1 is LNHNV and CDR2 is YYDKDF in the germline V gene (reference sequence). This CDR3 is 15 amino acids long. The germline V and J ends were trimmed by 6 bases and 3 bases, with 16 bases remaining between them. The CDR3 protein is CATRDRDPLTDTQYF. CDR3 coding DNA: TGTGCCACCAGGGATAGGGATCCCCTAACAGATACGCAGTATTTT.

J is TRBJ2-3 and V is TRBV6-2 or TRBV6-3; no definite D call. The V end lost 4 bases, the J end lost 2 bases, and 4 bases lay between the germline ends. The CDR3 is 12 amino acids. Germline values: CDR1 MNHEY, CDR2 SVGEGT. CDR3 region: CASSWDTDTQYF. The CDR3 DNA follows: TGTGCCAGCAGTTGGGACACAGATACGCAGTATTTT.

This sequence joins TRBV11-2 and TRBJ1-1, with D possibly being TRBD1 (6 bases). CDR1 and CDR2 from the germline V gene are SGHAT and FQNNGV. V was trimmed by 5 bases and J by 7 bases, leaving 17 bases between them. The CDR3 totals 14 residues. The CDR3, as DNA: TGTGCCAGCAGCCCGACCGGACAGATTTTTGAAGCTTTCTTT. Translation gives CASSPTGQIFEAFF.

The chain uses TRBV7-6 and TRBJ1-4; maybe TRBD1 (5 bases). Germline CDR1 SGHVS, CDR2 FNYEAQ. Trimming removed 3 bases at V and 9 bases at J, with 11 bases between. The CDR3 loop spans 13 amino acids. DNA for the CDR3: TGTGCCAGCAGCTTGGCCGGGGGACAAAAACTGTTTTTT. Protein sequence: CASSLAGGQKLFF.

For this clone: At one end, the junction sequence differs from germline, possibly due to a read error. In nucleotides, the CDR3 is TGTGCCAGCAGTCCGCCATGTGGGGTATCTTTT. It yields the protein CASSPPCGVSF. The chain combines TRBV27 with TRBJ1-4, with D unclear. Germline-derived CDR1 and CDR2 are MNHEY and SMNVEV (reference sequence). The CDR3 totals 11 residues.

Only a few counts were recorded for this clone. This CDR3 is CASSLLVSTDTQYF. The CDR3 bases are TGTGCCAGCAGCTTACTGGTCAGCACAGATACGCAGTATTTT. This chain joins TRBV7-2 and TRBJ2-3; no reliable D call. The V end lost 2 bases, the J end lost 0 bases, and 6 bases lay between the germline ends. Germline V CDR1 and CDR2: SGHTA, FQGNSA. The CDR3 sequence is 14 residues long.

This sequence joins TRBV5-8 and TRBJ1-2; possibly TRBD1 for D (6 bases). This CDR3 has 15 amino acids. V was trimmed by 4 bases and J by 4 bases, leaving 17 bases between them. In germline, CDR1 is SGHTS, CDR2 YDEGEE. CDR3 in DNA: TGTGCCAGCAGCCGTCTGGGACAAAGTTTCTATGGCTACACCTTC. Its translation: CASSRLGQSFYGYTF.

This clone was seen only a few times. The J gene is TRBJ2-2, the V gene TRBV9, with D uncertain. Looked up from germline, CDR1 is SGDLS and CDR2 is YYNGEE. The V end was cut by 4 bases, the J end by 4 bases, with 26 bases between. The CDR3 runs to 19 residues. The DNA for the CDR3 is TGTGCCAGCAGCCCCGAAGGCGAGCATGGGGATGTGTTCACCGGGGAGCTGTTTTTT. This sequence encodes CASSPEGEHGDVFTGELFF.

A single count supports this clone. The chain is built from TRBV7-8 and TRBJ2-1; the D is unclear. CDR1 SGHVS and CDR2 FQNEAQ come from the germline V gene. Trimming took 0 bases from V and 5 from J, leaving 11 bases between them. This CDR3 is 15 amino acids long. CDR3 residues: CASSLARQWNNEQFF. As DNA, the CDR3 is TGTGCCAGCAGCTTAGCGAGACAATGGAACAATGAGCAGTTCTTC.

This chain connects TRBV30 to TRBJ1-1; no clear D gene. Germline V CDR1 and CDR2: GTSNPN, SVGIG (reference sequence). Trimming pared 4 bases from V and 5 bases from J, leaving 17 bases between. The CDR3 spans 14 residues. As DNA, the CDR3 is TGTGCCTGGACATGGGGAACGGGGAAGACTGAAGCTTTCTTT. It specifies CAWTWGTGKTEAFF. The full variable domain, rest sourced from reference TRBV30 and TRBJ1-1, is SQTIHQWPATLVQPVGSPLSLECTVEGTSNPNLYWYRQAAGRGLQLLFYSVGIGQISSEVPQNLSASRPQDRQFILSSKKLLLSDSGFYLCAWTWGTGKTEAFFGQGTRLTVV.

This clone is a singleton in its sample. The chain has TRBV6-5 and TRBJ2-7; D is perhaps TRBD1 (7 bases). The CDR3 is 14 amino acids. Per germline, CDR1 MNHEY and CDR2 SVGAGI. V was clipped by 6 bases and J by 7 bases, with 19 bases between them. CDR3 region: CASRNIGQGGEQYF. DNA for the CDR3: TGTGCCAGCAGAAATATAGGGCAGGGGGGAGAGCAGTACTTC.

This rearrangement joins TRBV28 to TRBJ1-1; a weak D match, TRBD1 (6 bases). This CDR3 has 14 residues. The germline V and J ends were trimmed by 3 bases and 4 bases, with 12 bases remaining between them. Per germline, CDR1 MDHEN and CDR2 SYDVKM. In nucleotides, the CDR3 is TGTGCCAGCAGTTTCGTCGGGACAAGCACTGAAGCTTTCTTT. Amino acids: CASSFVGTSTEAFF.

J is TRBJ1-2 and V is TRBV19; D is possibly TRBD1 (5 bases). The V gene's germline CDR1 is LNHDA and CDR2 SQIVND (reference sequence). V was clipped by 3 bases and J by 4 bases, with 12 bases between them. This CDR3 has 14 residues. In nucleotides, the CDR3 is TGTGCCAGTAGTATCTTCAGGGAAGTCTATGGCTACACCTTC. Its protein product is CASSIFREVYGYTF.

The chain carries TRBV19 and TRBJ2-6; a weak D match, TRBD1 (5 bases). The CDR3 is made up of 14 amino acids. Trimming stripped 10 bases from V and 3 bases from J, with 13 bases between. Germline CDR1 is LNHDA and CDR2 is SQIVND (reference sequence). CDR3 loop: CATPDRNGANVLTF. The DNA of the CDR3 is TGTGCCACCCCCGACAGAAATGGGGCCAACGTCCTGACTTTC.

The gene calls are TRBV20-1 and TRBJ1-5; D call uncertain. This CDR3 contains 12 residues. Trimming pared 3 bases from V and 4 bases from J, leaving 7 bases between. Germline values: CDR1 DFQATT, CDR2 SNEGSKA (reference sequence). CDR3 nucleotides: TGCAGTGCTAGTCCCGGGAATCAGCCCCAGCATTTT. Protein sequence: CSASPGNQPQHF.

The genes are TRBV14 and TRBJ1-4; 9 bases line up with TRBD1. This CDR3 is built from 13 residues. V lost 4 bases, J lost 7 bases, and 1 base stayed unmatched. From germline, CDR1 is SGHDN and CDR2 FVKESK. CDR3 nucleotide sequence: TGTGCCAGCAGCCGGGACAGGGTTGAAAAACTGTTTTTT. This translates into CASSRDRVEKLFF.

The chain combines TRBV6-4 with TRBJ2-1; tentative D call: TRBD2 (6 bases). Trimming removed 2 bases at V and 0 bases at J, with 8 bases between. Per the germline V gene, CDR1 is MRHNA and CDR2 is SNTAGT. The CDR3 contains 15 residues. The CDR3 DNA is TGTGCCAGCAGTGACGGGCGGGGCTCCTACAATGAGCAGTTCTTC. This gives the protein CASSDGRGSYNEQFF.

The chain recombines TRBV20-1 with TRBJ2-3, with D perhaps assigned TRBD1 or TRBD2 (7 bases each). V lost 3 bases, J lost 5 bases, and 21 bases lay in between. Germline lookup yields CDR1 DFQATT and CDR2 SNEGSKA (reference sequence). The CDR3 extends over 16 amino acids. The CDR3 spells CSASPTQGGQEDTQYF. The CDR3, as DNA: TGCAGTGCTAGTCCCACGCAGGGGGGGCAGGAAGATACGCAGTATTTT.

The CDR3 coding sequence is TGTGCCAGCGGCCTAGCGGAATACAATGAGCAGTTCTTC. This translates into CASGLAEYNEQFF. The chain has TRBV27 and TRBJ2-1, with 7 bases that match TRBD2. This CDR3 region has 13 residues. CDR1 and CDR2 from the germline V gene are MNHEY and SMNVEV (reference sequence). V was pared by 8 bases and J by 4 bases, with 5 bases of the junction left unmatched.

The V gene is TRBV7-8, the J gene TRBJ1-6; a weak D match, TRBD1 (6 bases). The CDR3 has 18 residues. V shed 2 bases and J shed 0 bases, with 14 bases lying between them. The germline V gene has CDR1 SGHVS and CDR2 FQNEAQ. The CDR3 nucleotides are TGTGCCAGCAGCTTAATGGGGGGCTCTAGCTCCTATAATTCACCCCTCCACTTT. The encoded protein is CASSLMGGSSSYNSPLHF.

The genes are TRBV3-1 (or the pseudogene TRBV3-2) and TRBJ1-3; D is perhaps TRBD1 (5 bases). Germline assignment: CDR1 LGHDT and CDR2 YNNKEL (reference sequence). V lost 4 bases and J lost 0, with 10 bases in between. This CDR3 is built from 15 residues. CDR3 coding DNA: TGTGCCAGCAGCCCGCAGGGTAGCTCTGGAAACACCATATATTTT. Residues: CASSPQGSSGNTIYF.

This chain links TRBV15 with TRBJ2-1, with no clear D. V was trimmed by 0 bases and J by 12 bases, leaving 18 bases between them. Germline CDR1 is LNHNV and CDR2 is YYDKDF (reference sequence). The CDR3 runs 15 residues. The CDR3 bases are TGTGCCACCAGCAGAGATCCGGAGAACAATGGATGGCAGTTCTTC. Translated, it gives CATSRDPENNGWQFF.

This clone has just a few counts. Distinct nucleotide sequences in the sample also encode this CDR3. This chain links TRBV19 with TRBJ1-2, with unresolved D. The CDR3 contains 12 residues. V shed 3 bases and J shed 4 bases, with 6 bases lying between them. The V gene's germline CDR1 is LNHDA and CDR2 SQIVND (reference sequence). CDR3 sequence (DNA): TGTGCCAGTAGTATTCGGACCTATGGCTACACCTTC. Encoded protein: CASSIRTYGYTF.

V usage is TRBV20-1 and J usage is TRBJ2-3, with 8 nucleotides matching TRBD2. The junction had 8 bases not matched to a gene; V was cut back by 3 bases and J by 3 bases. Per germline, CDR1 DFQATT and CDR2 SNEGSKA (reference sequence). The CDR3 is made up of 15 amino acids. CDR3 sequence reads: CSASRAGVRTDTQYF. As DNA, the CDR3 is TGCAGTGCTAGTCGAGCGGGGGTCAGAACAGATACGCAGTATTTT.

V gene TRBV30 combines with J gene TRBJ1-4, with unresolved D. CDR1 is GTSNPN and CDR2 is SVGIG in the germline V gene (reference sequence). The CDR3 loop spans 11 amino acids. The V end was cut by 1 base, the J end by 8 bases, with 5 bases between. Here the CDR3 DNA reads TGTGCCTGGAGTGACTACGAAAAACTGTTTTTT. Translating gives CAWSDYEKLFF.

The J gene is TRBJ1-2, the V gene TRBV7-9, with D unresolved. Trimming pared 0 bases from V and 3 bases from J, leaving 11 bases between. The CDR3 loop spans 15 amino acids. Germline loops: CDR1 SEHNR, CDR2 FQNEAQ (reference sequence). The CDR3 DNA reads TGTGCCAGCAGCTTAGCGTGGCAGGCCCACTATGGCTACACCTTC. Residues: CASSLAWQAHYGYTF.

This clone was observed a few times. The V gene is TRBV2, the J gene TRBJ2-3, with D uncertain. V shed 2 bases and J shed 9 bases, with 15 bases lying between them. Germline V CDR1 and CDR2: SNHLY, FYNNEI. This CDR3 is built from 14 residues. CDR3 sequence reads: CASSERVVGVTQYF. CDR3 DNA sequence: TGTGCCAGCAGTGAAAGGGTGGTTGGGGTCACGCAGTATTTT.

This clone was recorded once. J is TRBJ2-7 and V is TRBV6-5, with a tentative D call TRBD2 (6 bases). The CDR3 extends over 15 amino acids. Germline lookup yields CDR1 MNHEY and CDR2 SVGAGI. The V and J ends lost 0 bases and 3 bases respectively, with 12 bases between them. The CDR3 region has the DNA TGTGCCAGCAGTTACTCGCCGGGACTGAGCTACGAGCAGTACTTC. As protein: CASSYSPGLSYEQYF.